A single sample is the source of the 2 T cell receptor beta chains below, sequenced in a study of cytomegalovirus exposure and HLA in healthy donors (dated by TCRdb to about 2017). Libraries were made using the immunoSEQ multiplex PCR assay. For the multiplex PCR, a mixture combining 60 forward primers for TCR Vbeta segments and 13 reverse primers for TCR Jbeta segments was used. Held by TCRdb, this immuneACCESS table contains in-frame sequences only and omits some clones. Under half of the omission traces to an unresolved V gene where checked; the cause of the rest is unknown. Here the sample has around 220,000 clones; less than 80% occur a single time. The top ten clones comprise about 0.2% of the sample. Sequenced sample: PBMCs. These receptors all stem from a girl aged 2 to 9 in good health and CMV-seronegative.

The chain recombines TRBV6-5 with TRBJ2-5; D is perhaps TRBD2 (5 bases). Germline CDR1 is MNHEY and CDR2 is SVGAGI. Deletions cut 0 bases from V and 12 bases from J, with 8 bases between. CDR3 length equals 11 residues. The CDR3 region is CASSYSSSEYF. CDR3 nucleotides: TGTGCCAGCAGTTACTCGAGTAGCGAGTACTTC.

V usage is TRBV6-1 and J usage is TRBJ1-6; possible D gene TRBD1, 6 bases. Germline CDR1 MNHNS, CDR2 SASEGT. Trimming took 6 bases from V and 2 from J, leaving 14 bases between them. CDR3 length equals 16 residues. CDR3 in DNA: TGTGCCAGCAGCGAAAAGGGGGTGACCTATAATTCACCCCTCCACTTT. Protein sequence: CASSEKGVTYNSPLHF.